Shown below are 25 T cell receptor beta chains from a single sample sequenced in a study of technical replicates of blood from several donors. Assay: immunoSEQ multiplex PCR; the TCRdb copy retains only in-frame clones and omits some. The table lists around 58,000 clones, around 87% of them singletons. Sequenced sample: PBMCs. The receptors originated from a human donor in good health. Some clones in this sample may be carry-over from other donors' samples.

This clone has more than one count but fewer than ten. Other DNA sequences of this sample code for an identical CDR3. The CDR3 DNA follows: TGCGCCAGTTCCCCTAGCGGGGGTTACAATGAGCAGTTCTTC. The encoded protein is CASSPSGGYNEQFF. The J gene is TRBJ2-1, the V gene TRBV5-1; 10 nucleotides align to TRBD2. The CDR3 consists of 14 residues. From germline, CDR1 is SGHRS and CDR2 YFSETQ. J gave up 4 bases and V 8 bases, and 6 bases lay outside the gene matches.

V is TRBV5-1 and J is TRBJ2-3; the D gene is possibly TRBD2 (6 bases). Between the trimmed V and J ends, which lost 0 bases and 0 bases, there was a span of 11 bases. Germline V lookup: CDR1 SGHRS, CDR2 YFSETQ. CDR3 length: 16 amino acids. Here the CDR3 DNA reads TGCGCCAGCAGCTTGGCCGGGACTTCTAGCACAGATACGCAGTATTTT. This gives the protein CASSLAGTSSTDTQYF.

V and J are TRBV4-1 and TRBJ1-6; a possible D gene is TRBD1 (5 bases). CDR1 is MGHRA, CDR2 YSYEKL, per germline. CDR3 length: 14 residues. V dropped 1 base and J dropped 9 bases, with 10 bases sitting between them. CDR3 protein: CASSQGDRGSPLHF. CDR3 DNA: TGCGCCAGCAGCCAAGGGGATAGGGGTTCACCCCTCCACTTT.

J is TRBJ1-1 and V is TRBV7-8, with TRBD1 identical over 12 bases. The CDR3 is 15 residues long. V dropped 7 bases and J dropped 6; count of bases not matched to a gene: 9. Germline V gives CDR1 SGHVS, CDR2 FQNEAQ. DNA for the CDR3: TGTGCCAGCAAAGCCGGGACAGGGGGCTTCTCTGAAGCTTTCTTT. As protein: CASKAGTGGFSEAFF.

V is TRBV6-4 and J is TRBJ1-2; no reliable D call. V lost 2 bases and J 3 bases, leaving 13 bases between the germline ends. This CDR3 is built from 15 residues. The germline CDR1 and CDR2 sequences are MRHNA and SNTAGT. This chain's CDR3 is CASSDIGPRHYGYTF. As DNA, the CDR3 is TGTGCCAGCAGTGACATTGGGCCTCGGCACTATGGCTACACCTTC.

This chain joins TRBV5-4 and TRBJ2-7; 7 bases match TRBD2. Per the germline V gene, CDR1 is SGHNT and CDR2 is YYREEE (reference sequence). V shed 4 bases and J 0 bases; nucleotides not matched to a gene: 7. The CDR3 has 15 residues. In DNA, the CDR3 is TGTGCCAGCAGCCGGGGGACTACGCTCTCCTACGAGCAGTACTTC. This sequence encodes CASSRGTTLSYEQYF. Drawing the rest from reference TRBV5-4 and TRBJ2-7, the complete variable domain is ETGVTQSPTHLIKTRGQQVTLRCSSQSGHNTVSWYQQALGQGPQFIFQYYREEENGRGNFPPRFSGLQFPNYSSELNVNALELDDSALYLCASSRGTTLSYEQYFGPGTRLTVT.

The gene calls are TRBV10-3 and TRBJ1-5; tentative D call: TRBD1 (5 bases). Per the germline V gene, CDR1 is ENHRY and CDR2 is SYGVKD. The CDR3 loop spans 15 amino acids. With 0 bases removed from V and 7 bases from J, the gap between germline ends came to 13 bases. CDR3 coding DNA: TGTGCCATCAGTGAGTCAGTAGGGGCCCCACAGCCCCAGCATTTT. Protein product: CAISESVGAPQPQHF.

This chain joins TRBV7-6 and TRBJ2-2; perhaps TRBD1 as D (5 bases). Trimming removed 4 bases from V and 1 base from J, with 13 bases in between. This CDR3 comprises 16 residues. Germline values: CDR1 SGHVS, CDR2 FNYEAQ. The CDR3 region has the DNA TGTGCCAGCAGCTCAGTGGAGACAGTGAACACCGGGGAGCTGTTTTTT. Protein product: CASSSVETVNTGELFF.

The chain couples TRBV6-6 to TRBJ2-7; D ambiguous. This CDR3 contains 14 residues. Looked up from germline, CDR1 is MNHNY and CDR2 is SVGAGI (reference sequence). Trimming left V 4 bases short and J 3 bases short, with 13 bases between. DNA for the CDR3: TGTGCCAGCAGTTCCCCAGATCGCATCTACGAGCAGTACTTC. Protein: CASSSPDRIYEQYF.

The chain joins TRBV30 to TRBJ2-7; D is perhaps TRBD2 (5 bases). The CDR3 is 13 amino acids. Deletions cut 0 bases from V and 4 bases from J, with 10 bases between. CDR1 is GTSNPN and CDR2 is SVGIG in the germline V gene (reference sequence). The CDR3: CAWSVGMAYEQYF. In DNA form, the CDR3 reads TGTGCCTGGAGTGTCGGGATGGCTTACGAGCAGTACTTC.

This clone was seen once. The genes are TRBV29-1 and TRBJ2-2, with D tentatively TRBD2 (5 bases). V was pared by 2 bases and J by 1 base, with 11 bases between. CDR1 and CDR2 (germline): SQVTM, ANQGSEA. CDR3 size: 15 residues. The CDR3 reads CSVELDWGNTGELFF. The DNA for the CDR3 is TGCAGCGTTGAATTGGACTGGGGGAACACCGGGGAGCTGTTTTTT.

V gene TRBV5-1 combines with J gene TRBJ2-6; 14 bases are shared with TRBD2. This CDR3 contains 18 residues. Losses at the gene ends were 0 bases for V and 3 bases for J; bases not matched to a gene: 2. The germline V gene encodes CDR1 SGHRS and CDR2 YFSETQ. For the CDR3, the DNA is TGCGCCAGCAGCTTGGTAGGGACTAGCGGGAGTGGGGCCAACGTCCTGACTTTC. Protein sequence: CASSLVGTSGSGANVLTF.

This clone was found once. The chain carries TRBV4-1 and TRBJ1-1; 7 bases align to TRBD1. After removal of 4 bases from V and 0 bases from J, the junction contained 8 bases not matched to a gene. CDR1 MGHRA and CDR2 YSYEKL come from the germline V gene. This CDR3 is 16 amino acids long. The CDR3 region is CASSRARQGLNTEAFF. The DNA for the CDR3 is TGCGCCAGCAGCCGAGCGAGACAGGGCCTGAACACTGAAGCTTTCTTT.

The genes are TRBV4-2 and TRBJ1-4, with a possible D match to TRBD1 (6 bases). In germline, CDR1 is LGHNA, CDR2 YNFKEQ. Trimming cost V 1 base and J 6 bases, with 15 bases left between them. The CDR3 contains 16 residues. CDR3 loop: CASSQGLTGGHEKLFF. The CDR3 nucleotides read TGTGCCAGCAGCCAAGGTCTGACAGGTGGGCATGAAAAACTGTTTTTT.

The chain links TRBV5-1 to TRBJ2-3; 10 bases are shared with TRBD1. Germline trimming cut 4 bases from V and 2 bases from J; bases unmatched to any gene: 13. Germline CDR1 reads SGHRS; CDR2 reads YFSETQ. CDR3 length: 18 amino acids. The CDR3 DNA follows: TGCGCCAGCAGCGGGGGCAGTCGGGGGACAGGGGCCACAGATACGCAGTATTTT. Amino acids: CASSGGSRGTGATDTQYF.

The CDR3 spells CASSQGIRRTNTEAFF. In DNA form, the CDR3 reads TGCGCCAGCAGCCAAGGAATCCGGAGAACGAACACTGAAGCTTTCTTT. This chain links TRBV4-3 with TRBJ1-1; D is unclear. V was pared by 1 base and J by 1 base, with 13 bases between. The CDR3 is 16 amino acids. The germline V gene encodes CDR1 LGHNA and CDR2 YSLEER.

This clone has a single count. The chain recombines TRBV5-8 with TRBJ1-4; D gene uncertain. Trimming removed 4 bases at V and 10 bases at J, with 14 bases between. The germline V gene has CDR1 SGHTS and CDR2 YDEGEE. There are 13 residues in the CDR3. The CDR3 sequence: CASSPDGVGKLFF. In DNA form, the CDR3 reads TGTGCCAGCAGCCCCGACGGGGTCGGAAAACTGTTTTTT.

The rearrangement uses TRBV25-1 and TRBJ1-2, with TRBD1 matching 9 bases. V lost 6 bases, J lost 8 bases, and 10 bases stayed unmatched. The CDR3 covers 14 residues. Germline CDR1 MGHDK, CDR2 SYGVNS. The chain's CDR3 is CASSPQGAYRGYTF. The CDR3 coding sequence is TGTGCCAGCAGCCCACAGGGGGCATATCGGGGCTACACCTTC.

The CDR3 reads CASSVTSAGGQQYF. The CDR3 DNA reads TGTGCCAGCAGTGTCACCTCAGCGGGAGGTCAGCAGTACTTC. V gene TRBV2 combines with J gene TRBJ2-7; 9 nucleotides agree with TRBD2. Germline CDR1 reads SNHLY; CDR2 reads FYNNEI. The CDR3 length is 14 residues. V lost 4 bases, J lost 8 bases, and 9 bases stayed unmatched.

The chain has TRBV18 and TRBJ2-1, with 7 bases aligning to TRBD2. Germline assignment: CDR1 KGHSH and CDR2 LQKENI. J was trimmed by 10 bases and V by 1 base; bases with no gene match: 13. The length of the CDR3 is 16 residues. CDR3 sequence: CASSPLSGLGPLEQFF. The CDR3 region has the DNA TGTGCCAGCTCACCACTTTCCGGACTAGGGCCGCTGGAGCAGTTCTTC. The full variable domain, its missing parts supplied by reference TRBV18 and TRBJ2-1, is NAGVMQNPRHLVRRRGQEARLRCSPMKGHSHVYWYRQLPEEGLKFMVYLQKENIIDESGMPKERFSAEFPKEGPSILRIQQVVRGDSAAYFCASSPLSGLGPLEQFFGPGTRLTVL.

The chain is built from TRBV7-9 and TRBJ2-7; 11 bases map to TRBD1. The germline gives CDR1 SEHNR, CDR2 FQNEAQ (reference sequence). V shed 5 bases and J 4 bases; nucleotides not matched to a gene: 7. CDR3 length equals 15 residues. The CDR3 DNA is TGTGCCAGCAGCCCGACCGGGACAGGGGGGTACGAGCAGTACTTC. Translated: CASSPTGTGGYEQYF.

The J gene is TRBJ2-7, the V gene TRBV6-5, with 8 bases aligning to TRBD2. CDR1 is MNHEY, CDR2 SVGAGI, per germline. The junction had 8 bases not matched to a gene; V was cut back by 11 bases and J by 2 bases. This CDR3 region has 13 residues. The CDR3 protein is CAAGGRSPYEQYF. The CDR3 DNA reads TGTGCCGCGGGGGGTAGGAGCCCCTACGAGCAGTACTTC.

This clone was detected only once. This chain connects TRBV11-3 to TRBJ1-1; perhaps TRBD1 as D (6 bases). V was trimmed by 4 bases and J by 11 bases, leaving 17 bases between them. The CDR3 has 13 amino acids. CDR1 is SGHNT and CDR2 is YENEEA in the germline V gene. CDR3 bases: TGTGCCAGCAGCTCGACGGGGGGCGGGTCGGCTTTCTTT. This encodes CASSSTGGGSAFF.

The chain links TRBV4-1 to TRBJ2-1; 12 nucleotides agree with TRBD2. V lost 0 bases, J lost 9 bases, and 9 bases stayed unmatched. Looked up from germline, CDR1 is MGHRA and CDR2 is YSYEKL. The CDR3 runs to 17 residues. CDR3 loop: CASSQDRVLAGGFEQFF. CDR3 sequence (DNA): TGCGCCAGCAGCCAAGATAGGGTTCTAGCGGGGGGGTTTGAGCAGTTCTTC.

This clone was counted a single time. The chain recombines TRBV30 with TRBJ2-1, with 8 bases matching TRBD2. The CDR3 loop spans 17 amino acids. Germline V gives CDR1 GTSNPN, CDR2 SVGIG (reference sequence). With V trimmed by 0 bases and J by 0 bases, 7 bases remained unmatched. The CDR3 DNA reads as TGTGCCTGGAGTGTACTAGCGGAGCTAAGCTCCTACAATGAGCAGTTCTTC. Translated: CAWSVLAELSSYNEQFF.